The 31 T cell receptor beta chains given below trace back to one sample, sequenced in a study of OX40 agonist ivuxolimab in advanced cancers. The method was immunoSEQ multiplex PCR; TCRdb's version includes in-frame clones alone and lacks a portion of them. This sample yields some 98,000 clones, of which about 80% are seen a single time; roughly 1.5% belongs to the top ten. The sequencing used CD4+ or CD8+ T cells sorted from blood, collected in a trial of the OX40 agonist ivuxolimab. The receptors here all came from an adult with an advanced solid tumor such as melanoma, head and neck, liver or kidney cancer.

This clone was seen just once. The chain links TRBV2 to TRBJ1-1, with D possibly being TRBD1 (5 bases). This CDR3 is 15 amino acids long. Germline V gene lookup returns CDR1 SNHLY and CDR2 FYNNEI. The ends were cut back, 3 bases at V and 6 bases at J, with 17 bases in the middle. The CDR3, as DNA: TGTGCCAGCAGTGATGAATTAAGACAAGGGGCTGAAGCTTTCTTT. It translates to CASSDELRQGAEAFF.

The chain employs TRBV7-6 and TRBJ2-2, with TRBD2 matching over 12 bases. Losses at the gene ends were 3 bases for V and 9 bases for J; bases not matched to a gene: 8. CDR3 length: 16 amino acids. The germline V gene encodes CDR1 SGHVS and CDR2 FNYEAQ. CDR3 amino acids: CASSFPTSGSMRELFF. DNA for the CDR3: TGTGCCAGCAGCTTCCCGACTAGCGGGAGTATGAGGGAGCTGTTTTTT.

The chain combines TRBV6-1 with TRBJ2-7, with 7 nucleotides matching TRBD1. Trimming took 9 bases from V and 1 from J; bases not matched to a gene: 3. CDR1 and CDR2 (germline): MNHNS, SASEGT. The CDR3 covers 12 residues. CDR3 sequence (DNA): TGTGCCAGTAGGGACAGATCCTACGAGCAGTACTTC. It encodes CASRDRSYEQYF.

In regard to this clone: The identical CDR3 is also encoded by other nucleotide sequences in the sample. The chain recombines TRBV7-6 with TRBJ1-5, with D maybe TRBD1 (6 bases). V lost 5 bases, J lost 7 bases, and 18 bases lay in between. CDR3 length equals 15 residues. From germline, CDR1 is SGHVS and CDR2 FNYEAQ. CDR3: CASSLGGGGGQPQHF. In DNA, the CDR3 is TGTGCCAGCAGCCTAGGAGGGGGGGGCGGACAGCCCCAGCATTTT. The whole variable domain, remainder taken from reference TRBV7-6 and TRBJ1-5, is GAGVSQSPRYKVTKRGQDVALRCDPISGHVSLYWYRQALGQGPEFLTYFNYEAQQDKSGLPNDRFSAERPEGSISTLTIQRTEQRDSAMYRCASSLGGGGGQPQHFGDGTRLSIL.

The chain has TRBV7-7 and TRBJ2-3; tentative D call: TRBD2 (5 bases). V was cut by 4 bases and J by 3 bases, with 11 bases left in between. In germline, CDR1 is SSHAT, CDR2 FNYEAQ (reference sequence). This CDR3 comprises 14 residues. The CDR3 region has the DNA TGTGCCAGCAGCTCGACTACCGGAACAGATACGCAGTATTTT. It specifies CASSSTTGTDTQYF.

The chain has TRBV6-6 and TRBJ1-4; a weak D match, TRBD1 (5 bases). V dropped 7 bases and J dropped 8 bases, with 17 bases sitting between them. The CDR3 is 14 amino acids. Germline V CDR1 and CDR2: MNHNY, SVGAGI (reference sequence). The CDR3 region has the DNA TGTGCCAGCAACCAACAGTCCCCAGGGGAAAAACTGTTTTTT. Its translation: CASNQQSPGEKLFF.

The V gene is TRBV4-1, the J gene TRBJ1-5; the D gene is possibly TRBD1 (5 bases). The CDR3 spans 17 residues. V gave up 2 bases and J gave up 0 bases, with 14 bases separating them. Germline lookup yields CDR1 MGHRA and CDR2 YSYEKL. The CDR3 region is CASSQRTGRYSNQPQHF. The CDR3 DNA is TGCGCCAGCAGCCAACGAACAGGCCGATATAGCAATCAGCCCCAGCATTTT.

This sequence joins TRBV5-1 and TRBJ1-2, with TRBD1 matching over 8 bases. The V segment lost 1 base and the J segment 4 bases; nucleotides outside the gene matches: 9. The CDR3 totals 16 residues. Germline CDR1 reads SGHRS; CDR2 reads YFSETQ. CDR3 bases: TGCGCCAGCAGCTTGCCGAGACAGGGGAATCTCTATGGCTACACCTTC. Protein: CASSLPRQGNLYGYTF.

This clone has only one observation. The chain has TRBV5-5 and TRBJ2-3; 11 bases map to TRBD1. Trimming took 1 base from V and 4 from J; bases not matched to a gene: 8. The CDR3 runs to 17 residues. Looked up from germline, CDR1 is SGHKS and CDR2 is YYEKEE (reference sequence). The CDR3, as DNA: TGTGCCAGCAGCTTGAATAGCCGGACAGGGGGCGCAGATACGCAGTATTTT. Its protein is CASSLNSRTGGADTQYF. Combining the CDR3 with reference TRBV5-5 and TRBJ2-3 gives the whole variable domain DAGVTQSPTHLIKTRGQQVTLRCSPISGHKSVSWYQQVLGQGPQFIFQYYEKEERGRGNFPDRFSARQFPNYSSELNVNALLLGDSALYLCASSLNSRTGGADTQYFGPGTRLTVL.

CDR3 sequence reads: CASSKGTVAQYF. DNA of the CDR3: TGTGCCAGCAGCAAAGGGACAGTCGCGCAGTATTTT. The chain couples TRBV6-5 to TRBJ2-3, with 7 bases identical to TRBD1. This CDR3 is built from 12 residues. The ends lost 6 bases at V and 10 bases at J; junction bases unmatched: 7. The germline V gene has CDR1 MNHEY and CDR2 SVGAGI.

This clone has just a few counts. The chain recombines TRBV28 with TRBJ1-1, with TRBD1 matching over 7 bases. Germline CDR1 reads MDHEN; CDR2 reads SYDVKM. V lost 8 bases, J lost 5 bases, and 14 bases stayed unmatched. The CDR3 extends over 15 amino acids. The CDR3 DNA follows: TGTGCCAGCTACGACCCAGGGGGGGTAAAGACTGAAGCTTTCTTT. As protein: CASYDPGGVKTEAFF.

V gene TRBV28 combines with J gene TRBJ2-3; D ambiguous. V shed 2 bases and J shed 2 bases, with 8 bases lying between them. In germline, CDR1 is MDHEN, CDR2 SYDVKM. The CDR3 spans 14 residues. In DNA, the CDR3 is TGTGCCAGCAGTTTAAGCCAGTTCACAGATACGCAGTATTTT. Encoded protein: CASSLSQFTDTQYF.

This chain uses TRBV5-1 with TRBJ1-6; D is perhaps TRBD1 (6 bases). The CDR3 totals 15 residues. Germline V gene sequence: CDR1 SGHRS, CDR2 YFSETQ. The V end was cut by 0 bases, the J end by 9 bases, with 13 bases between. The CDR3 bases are TGCGCCAGCAGCTTGGAGCGGGGGGCAAGTTCACCCCTCCACTTT. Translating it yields CASSLERGASSPLHF.

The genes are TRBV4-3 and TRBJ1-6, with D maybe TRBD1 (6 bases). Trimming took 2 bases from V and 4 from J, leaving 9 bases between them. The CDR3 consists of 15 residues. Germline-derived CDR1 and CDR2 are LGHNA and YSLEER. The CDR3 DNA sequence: TGCGCCAGCAGCCAAACGACAGGTTATAATTCACCCCTCCACTTT. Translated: CASSQTTGYNSPLHF.

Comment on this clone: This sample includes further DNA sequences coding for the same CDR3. CDR3 bases: TGTGCCAGCAGCTTAGCAGATACGCAGTATTTT. Translation: CASSLADTQYF. The chain combines TRBV7-2 with TRBJ2-3; D gene uncertain. This CDR3 region has 11 residues. V was pared by 0 bases and J by 5 bases, with 0 bases between. The germline gives CDR1 SGHTA, CDR2 FQGNSA. Full variable domain (remainder filled in from reference TRBV7-2 and TRBJ2-3): GAGVSQSPSNKVTEKGKDVELRCDPISGHTALYWYRQSLGQGLEFLIYFQGNSAPDKSGLPSDRFSAERTGGSVSTLTIQRTQQEDSAVYLCASSLADTQYFGPGTRLTVL.

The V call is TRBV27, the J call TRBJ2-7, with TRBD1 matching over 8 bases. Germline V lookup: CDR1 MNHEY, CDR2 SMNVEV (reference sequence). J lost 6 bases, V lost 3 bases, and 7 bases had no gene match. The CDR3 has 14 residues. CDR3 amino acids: CASSLQGARSEQYF. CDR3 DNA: TGTGCCAGCAGTTTGCAGGGGGCTAGATCCGAGCAGTACTTC.

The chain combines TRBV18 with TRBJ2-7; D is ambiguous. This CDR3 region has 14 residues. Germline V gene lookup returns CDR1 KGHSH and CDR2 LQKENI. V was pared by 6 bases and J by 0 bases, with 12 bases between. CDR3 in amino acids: CASSPNLGSYEQYF. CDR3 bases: TGTGCCAGCTCGCCTAATCTGGGCTCCTACGAGCAGTACTTC.

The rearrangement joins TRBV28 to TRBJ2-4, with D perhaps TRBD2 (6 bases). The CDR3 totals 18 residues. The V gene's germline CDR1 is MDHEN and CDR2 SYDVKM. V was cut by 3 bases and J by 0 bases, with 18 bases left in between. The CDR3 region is CASSLVGGPILAKNIQYF. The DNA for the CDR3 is TGTGCCAGCAGTTTGGTCGGGGGACCCATCCTAGCCAAAAACATTCAGTACTTC.

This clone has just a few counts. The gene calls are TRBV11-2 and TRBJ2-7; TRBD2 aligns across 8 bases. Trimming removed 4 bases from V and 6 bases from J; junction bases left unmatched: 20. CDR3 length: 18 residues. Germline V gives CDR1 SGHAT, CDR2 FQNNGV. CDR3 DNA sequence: TGTGCCAGCAGCTCCCCCCGGAGCGGGAGAATAGGATCTCCCGAGCAGTACTTC. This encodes CASSSPRSGRIGSPEQYF.

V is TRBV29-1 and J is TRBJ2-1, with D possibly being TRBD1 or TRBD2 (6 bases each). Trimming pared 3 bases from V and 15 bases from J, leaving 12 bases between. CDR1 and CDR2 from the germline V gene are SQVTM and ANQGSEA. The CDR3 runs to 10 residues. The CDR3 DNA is TGCAGCGTTGAGTTGGGGGGCCGGTTCTTC. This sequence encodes CSVELGGRFF.

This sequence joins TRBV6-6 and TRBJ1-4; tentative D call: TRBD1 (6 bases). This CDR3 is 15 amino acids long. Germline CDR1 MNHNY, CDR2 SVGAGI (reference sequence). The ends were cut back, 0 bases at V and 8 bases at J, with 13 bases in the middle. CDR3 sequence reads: CASSYSRGSGEKLFF. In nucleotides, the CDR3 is TGTGCCAGCAGTTACTCCAGGGGTTCGGGGGAAAAACTGTTTTTT.

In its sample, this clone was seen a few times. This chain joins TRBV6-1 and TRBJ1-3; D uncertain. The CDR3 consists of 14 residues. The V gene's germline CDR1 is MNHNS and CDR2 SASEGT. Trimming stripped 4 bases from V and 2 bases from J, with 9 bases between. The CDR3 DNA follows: TGTGCCAGCAGTGGTGCGATCGCTGGAAACACCATATATTTT. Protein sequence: CASSGAIAGNTIYF.

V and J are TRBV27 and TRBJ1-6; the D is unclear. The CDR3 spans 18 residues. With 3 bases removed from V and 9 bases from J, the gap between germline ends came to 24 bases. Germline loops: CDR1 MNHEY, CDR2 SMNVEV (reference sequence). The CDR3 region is CASSFDPARSLNASPLHF. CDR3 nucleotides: TGTGCCAGCAGTTTCGACCCGGCCCGGTCCCTAAATGCTTCACCCCTCCACTTT.

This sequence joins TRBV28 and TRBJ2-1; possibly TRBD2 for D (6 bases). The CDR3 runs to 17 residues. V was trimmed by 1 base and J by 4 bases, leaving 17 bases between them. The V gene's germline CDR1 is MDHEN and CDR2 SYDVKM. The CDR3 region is CASSLSGRLAPYNEQFF. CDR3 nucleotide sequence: TGTGCCAGCAGTTTATCTGGGAGGCTAGCGCCTTACAATGAGCAGTTCTTC.

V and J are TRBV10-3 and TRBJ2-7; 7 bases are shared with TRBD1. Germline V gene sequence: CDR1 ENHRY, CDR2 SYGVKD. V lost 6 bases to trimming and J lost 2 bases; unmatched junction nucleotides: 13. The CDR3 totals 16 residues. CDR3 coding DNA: TGTGCCATCAGCCCCAGGCCCGGGACAGCTACCTACGAGCAGTACTTC. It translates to CAISPRPGTATYEQYF.

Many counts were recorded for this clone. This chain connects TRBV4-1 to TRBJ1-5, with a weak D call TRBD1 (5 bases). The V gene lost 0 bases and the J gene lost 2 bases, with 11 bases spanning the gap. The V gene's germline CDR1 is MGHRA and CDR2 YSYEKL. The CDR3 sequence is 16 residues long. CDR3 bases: TGCGCCAGCAGCCAAGATGGGGGAATAGGCAATCAGCCCCAGCATTTT. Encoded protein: CASSQDGGIGNQPQHF.

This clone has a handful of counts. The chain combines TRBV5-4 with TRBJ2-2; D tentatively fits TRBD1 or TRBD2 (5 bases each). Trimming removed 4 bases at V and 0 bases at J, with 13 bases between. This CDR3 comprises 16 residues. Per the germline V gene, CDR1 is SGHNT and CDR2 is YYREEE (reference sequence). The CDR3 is CASSPTGRANTGELFF. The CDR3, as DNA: TGTGCCAGCAGCCCCACGGGGCGGGCGAACACCGGGGAGCTGTTTTTT.

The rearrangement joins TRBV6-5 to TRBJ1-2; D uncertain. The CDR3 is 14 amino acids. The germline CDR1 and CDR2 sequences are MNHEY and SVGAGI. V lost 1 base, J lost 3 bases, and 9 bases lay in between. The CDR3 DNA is TGTGCCAGCAGTTACTACGAGAGTGACTATGGCTACACCTTC. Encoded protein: CASSYYESDYGYTF.

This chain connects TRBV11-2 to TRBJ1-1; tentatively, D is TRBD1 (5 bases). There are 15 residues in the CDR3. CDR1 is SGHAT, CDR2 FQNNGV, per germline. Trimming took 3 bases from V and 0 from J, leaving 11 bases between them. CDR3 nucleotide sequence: TGTGCCAGCAGCTTCAATAGGGACGTGAACACTGAAGCTTTCTTT. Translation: CASSFNRDVNTEAFF. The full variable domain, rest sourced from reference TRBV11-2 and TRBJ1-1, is EAGVAQSPRYKIIEKRQSVAFWCNPISGHATLYWYQQILGQGPKLLIQFQNNGVVDDSQLPKDRFSAERLKGVDSTLKIQPAKLEDSAVYLCASSFNRDVNTEAFFGQGTRLTVV.

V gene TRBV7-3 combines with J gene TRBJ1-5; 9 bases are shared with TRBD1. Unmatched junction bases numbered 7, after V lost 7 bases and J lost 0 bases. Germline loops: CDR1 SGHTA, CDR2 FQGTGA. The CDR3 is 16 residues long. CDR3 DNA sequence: TGTGCCAGCAACACCCGACAGGGGGATAGCAATCAGCCCCAGCATTTT. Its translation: CASNTRQGDSNQPQHF.

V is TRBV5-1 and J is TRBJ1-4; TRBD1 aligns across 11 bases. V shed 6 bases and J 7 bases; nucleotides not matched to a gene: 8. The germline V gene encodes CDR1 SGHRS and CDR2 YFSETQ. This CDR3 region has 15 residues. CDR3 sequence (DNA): TGCGCCAGCACCGCGGCCGGGACAGGGGGTGAAAAACTGTTTTTT. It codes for CASTAAGTGGEKLFF.